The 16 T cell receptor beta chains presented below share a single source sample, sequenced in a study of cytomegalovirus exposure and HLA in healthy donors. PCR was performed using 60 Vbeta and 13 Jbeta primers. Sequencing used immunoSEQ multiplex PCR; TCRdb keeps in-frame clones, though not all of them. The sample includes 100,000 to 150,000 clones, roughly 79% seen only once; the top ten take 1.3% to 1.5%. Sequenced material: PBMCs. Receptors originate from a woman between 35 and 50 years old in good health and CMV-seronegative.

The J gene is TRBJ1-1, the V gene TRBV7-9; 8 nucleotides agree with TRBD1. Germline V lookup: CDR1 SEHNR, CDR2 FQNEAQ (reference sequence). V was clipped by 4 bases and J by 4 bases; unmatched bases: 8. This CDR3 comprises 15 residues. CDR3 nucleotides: TGTGCCAGCAGCTCGGACAGGGACTCTGTCACTGAAGCTTTCTTT. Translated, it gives CASSSDRDSVTEAFF.

The CDR3 loop is CASIADREYEQYF. In nucleotides, the CDR3 is TGTGCCAGCATTGCGGACAGGGAGTACGAGCAGTACTTC. The chain carries TRBV2 and TRBJ2-7; 8 bases map to TRBD1. The CDR3 totals 13 residues. The trim removed 7 bases at V and 4 bases at J, leaving 6 bases unmatched. Germline V gene lookup returns CDR1 SNHLY and CDR2 FYNNEI.

The DNA of the CDR3 is TGTGCCAGCAGCTTAAACAGGGGGCTGGGCAATGAGCAGTTCTTC. The encoded protein is CASSLNRGLGNEQFF. This chain uses TRBV7-9 with TRBJ2-1; TRBD1 matches 9 bases. Germline CDR1 is SEHNR and CDR2 is FQNEAQ (reference sequence). With V trimmed by 2 bases and J by 6 bases, 5 bases remained unmatched. The CDR3 runs to 15 residues.

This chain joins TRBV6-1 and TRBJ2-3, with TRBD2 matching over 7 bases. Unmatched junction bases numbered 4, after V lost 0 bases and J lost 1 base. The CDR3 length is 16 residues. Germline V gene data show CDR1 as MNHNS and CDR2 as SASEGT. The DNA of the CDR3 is TGTGCCAGCAGTGAAGCGACTAGCTGGGGCACAGATACGCAGTATTTT. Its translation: CASSEATSWGTDTQYF.

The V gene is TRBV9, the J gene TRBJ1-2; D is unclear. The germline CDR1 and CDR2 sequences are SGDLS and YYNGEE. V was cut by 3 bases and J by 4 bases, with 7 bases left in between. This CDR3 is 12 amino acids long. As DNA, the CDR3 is TGTGCCAGCAGCGCTCCCCCCTATGGCTACACCTTC. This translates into CASSAPPYGYTF.

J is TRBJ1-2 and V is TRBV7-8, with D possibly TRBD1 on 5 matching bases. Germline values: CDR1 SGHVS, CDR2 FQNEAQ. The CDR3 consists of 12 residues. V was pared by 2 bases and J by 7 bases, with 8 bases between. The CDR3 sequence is CASSLSGCGYTF. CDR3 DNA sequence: TGTGCCAGCAGCTTATCAGGGTGTGGCTACACCTTC.

In DNA, the CDR3 is TGTGCCAGCAGTTACGGTCAGGGTCTCGATGAGCAGTTCTTC. It translates to CASSYGQGLDEQFF. The chain combines TRBV6-5 with TRBJ2-1; tentatively, D is TRBD1 (5 bases). Germline-derived CDR1 and CDR2 are MNHEY and SVGAGI. V was pared by 2 bases and J by 8 bases, with 13 bases between. The CDR3 is made up of 14 amino acids.

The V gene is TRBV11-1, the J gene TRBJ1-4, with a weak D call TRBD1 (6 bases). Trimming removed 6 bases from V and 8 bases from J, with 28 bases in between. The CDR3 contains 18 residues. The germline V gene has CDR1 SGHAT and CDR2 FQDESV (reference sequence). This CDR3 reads CASSFTGQNQWIGEKLFF. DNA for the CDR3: TGTGCCAGCAGTTTTACAGGGCAGAATCAATGGATTGGCGAAAAACTGTTTTTT.

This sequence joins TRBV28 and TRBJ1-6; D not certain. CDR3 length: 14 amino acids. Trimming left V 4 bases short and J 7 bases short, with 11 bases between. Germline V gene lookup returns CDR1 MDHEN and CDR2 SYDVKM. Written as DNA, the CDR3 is TGTGCCAGCAGTTATGCGGCCCGGAATTCACCCCTCCACTTT. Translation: CASSYAARNSPLHF.

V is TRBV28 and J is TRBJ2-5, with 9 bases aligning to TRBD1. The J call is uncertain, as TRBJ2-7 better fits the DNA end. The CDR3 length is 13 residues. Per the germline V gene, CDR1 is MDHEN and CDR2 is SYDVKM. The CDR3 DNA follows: TGTGCCAGTGACAGGGGGTCCACCTACGAGCAGTACTTC. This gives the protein CASDRGSTYEQYF.

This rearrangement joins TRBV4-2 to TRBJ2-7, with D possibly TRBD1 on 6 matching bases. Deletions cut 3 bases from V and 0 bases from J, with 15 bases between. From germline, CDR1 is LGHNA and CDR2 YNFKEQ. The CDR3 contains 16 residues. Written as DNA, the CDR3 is TGTGCCAGCAGCCAGACGGGACACCAGAGCTCCTACGAGCAGTACTTC. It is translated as CASSQTGHQSSYEQYF.

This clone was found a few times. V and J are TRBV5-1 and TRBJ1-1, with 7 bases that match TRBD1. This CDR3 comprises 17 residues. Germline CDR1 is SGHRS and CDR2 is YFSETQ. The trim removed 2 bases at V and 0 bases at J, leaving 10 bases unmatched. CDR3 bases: TGCGCCAGCAGCTTCGGACAGGAACGACTTTTGAACACTGAAGCTTTCTTT. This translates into CASSFGQERLLNTEAFF.

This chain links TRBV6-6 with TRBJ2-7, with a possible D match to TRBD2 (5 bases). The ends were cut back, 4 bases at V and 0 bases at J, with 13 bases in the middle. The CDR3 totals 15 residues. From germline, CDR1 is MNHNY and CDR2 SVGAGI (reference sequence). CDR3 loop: CASSSVQGSSYEQYF. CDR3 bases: TGTGCCAGCAGTTCCGTTCAAGGGAGCTCCTACGAGCAGTACTTC.

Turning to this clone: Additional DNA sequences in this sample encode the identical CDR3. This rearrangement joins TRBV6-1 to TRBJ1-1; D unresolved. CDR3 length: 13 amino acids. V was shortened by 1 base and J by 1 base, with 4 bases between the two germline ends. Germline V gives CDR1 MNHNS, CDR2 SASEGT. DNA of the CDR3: TGTGCCAGCAGTGAAGGCGAGAACACTGAAGCTTTCTTT. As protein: CASSEGENTEAFF.

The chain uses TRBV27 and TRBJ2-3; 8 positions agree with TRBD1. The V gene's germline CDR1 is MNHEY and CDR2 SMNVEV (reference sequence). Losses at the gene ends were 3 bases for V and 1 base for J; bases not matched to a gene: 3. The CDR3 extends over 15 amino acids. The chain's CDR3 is CASSLGTGRTDTQYF. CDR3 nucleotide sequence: TGTGCCAGCAGTTTGGGGACAGGACGCACAGATACGCAGTATTTT.

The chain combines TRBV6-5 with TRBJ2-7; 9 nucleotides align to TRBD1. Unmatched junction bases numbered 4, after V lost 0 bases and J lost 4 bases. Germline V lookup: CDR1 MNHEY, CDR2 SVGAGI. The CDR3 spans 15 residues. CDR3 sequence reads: CASSYSQTGGYEQYF. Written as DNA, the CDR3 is TGTGCCAGCAGTTACTCGCAGACAGGGGGGTACGAGCAGTACTTC.